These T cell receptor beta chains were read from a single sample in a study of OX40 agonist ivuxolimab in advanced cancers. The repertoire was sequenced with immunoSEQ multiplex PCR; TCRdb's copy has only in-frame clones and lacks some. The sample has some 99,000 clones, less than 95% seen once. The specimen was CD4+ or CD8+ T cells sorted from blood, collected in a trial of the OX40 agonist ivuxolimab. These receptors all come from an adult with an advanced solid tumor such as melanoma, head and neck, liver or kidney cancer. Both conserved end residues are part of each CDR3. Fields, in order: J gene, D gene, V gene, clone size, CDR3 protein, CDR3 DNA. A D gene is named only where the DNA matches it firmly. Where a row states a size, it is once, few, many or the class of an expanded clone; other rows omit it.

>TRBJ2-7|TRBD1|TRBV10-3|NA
CAISESWGQNSYEQYF
TGTGCCATCAGTGAGTCCTGGGGACAGAACTCCTACGAGCAGTACTTC
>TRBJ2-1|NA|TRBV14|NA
CASSQVRVSPYNEQFF
TGTGCCAGCAGCCAAGTACGAGTGAGCCCCTACAATGAGCAGTTCTTC
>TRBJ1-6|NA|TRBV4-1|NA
CASSRSQGQNSPLHF
TGCGCCAGCAGCCGATCTCAGGGGCAGAATTCACCCCTCCACTTT
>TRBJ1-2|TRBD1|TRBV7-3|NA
CASSPDDRGNYGYTF
TGTGCCAGCAGCCCCGACGACAGGGGGAACTATGGCTACACCTTC
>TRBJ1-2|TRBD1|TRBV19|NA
CASSMTGGLDGYTF
TGTGCCAGTAGTATGACAGGGGGTTTGGATGGCTACACCTTC
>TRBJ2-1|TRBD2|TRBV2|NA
CASSKLAGGNEQFF
TGTGCCAGCAGTAAACTAGCGGGAGGCAATGAGCAGTTCTTC
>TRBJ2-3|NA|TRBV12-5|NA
CASARTHTDTQYF
TGTGCTAGTGCCAGGACACACACAGATACGCAGTATTTT
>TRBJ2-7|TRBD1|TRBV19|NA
CASSGTGVNEQYF
TGTGCCAGTAGTGGGACAGGGGTTAACGAGCAGTACTTC
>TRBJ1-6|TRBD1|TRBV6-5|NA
CASRRPGQGFSPLHF
TGTGCCAGCAGACGACCGGGACAGGGTTTTTCACCCCTCCACTTT
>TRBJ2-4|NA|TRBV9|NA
CASSVDGAGNIQYF
TGTGCCAGCAGCGTAGATGGGGCCGGGAACATTCAGTACTTC
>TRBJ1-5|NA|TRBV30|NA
CAWSGQVRQPQHF
TGTGCCTGGAGTGGACAGGTCCGGCAGCCCCAGCATTTT
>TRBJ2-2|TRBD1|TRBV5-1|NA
CASSLQGLAGELFF
TGCGCCAGCAGCTTACAGGGGCTCGCCGGGGAGCTGTTTTTT
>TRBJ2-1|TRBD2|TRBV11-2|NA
CASSPTRTSRGDEQFF
TGTGCCAGCAGCCCAACCCGGACTAGCCGGGGGGATGAGCAGTTCTTC
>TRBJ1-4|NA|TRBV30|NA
CAWSEQGLELFF
TGTGCCTGGAGTGAACAGGGACTAGAACTGTTTTTT
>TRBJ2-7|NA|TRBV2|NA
CASSTRTALTYEQYF
TGTGCCAGCAGTACTCGGACAGCTCTGACCTACGAGCAGTACTTC
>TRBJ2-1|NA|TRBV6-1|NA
CASSEGITTGTYNEQFF
TGTGCCAGCAGTGAAGGGATTACGACAGGAACCTACAATGAGCAGTTCTTC
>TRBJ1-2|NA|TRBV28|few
CASSLSGYGYTF
TGTGCCAGCAGTTTAAGCGGCTATGGCTACACCTTC
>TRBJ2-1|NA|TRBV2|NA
CASSERSPSYNEQFF
TGTGCCAGCAGTGAAAGAAGCCCCTCCTACAATGAGCAGTTCTTC
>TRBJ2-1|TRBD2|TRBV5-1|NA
CASSIGTSLDNEQFF
TGCGCCAGCAGCATTGGGACTAGTTTGGACAATGAGCAGTTCTTC
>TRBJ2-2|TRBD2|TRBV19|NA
CASSTGLAGGLTGELFF
TGTGCCAGTAGTACCGGACTAGCGGGAGGGCTCACCGGGGAGCTGTTTTTT
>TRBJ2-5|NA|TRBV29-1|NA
CSVEGLETQYF
TGCAGCGTTGAGGGATTAGAGACCCAGTACTTC
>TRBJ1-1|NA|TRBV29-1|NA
CSVGQAGGDTEAFF
TGCAGCGTTGGCCAGGCGGGTGGGGACACTGAAGCTTTCTTT
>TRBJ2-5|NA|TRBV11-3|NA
CASSLLGTLEETQYF
TGTGCCAGCAGCCTTCTGGGGACGCTAGAAGAGACCCAGTACTTC
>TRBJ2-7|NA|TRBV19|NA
CASSRTQEAEQYF
TGTGCCAGTAGTAGGACCCAAGAAGCGGAGCAGTACTTC
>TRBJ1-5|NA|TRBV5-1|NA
CASSLVSVGDQPQHF
TGCGCCAGCAGCTTGGTCTCAGTGGGCGATCAGCCCCAGCATTTT
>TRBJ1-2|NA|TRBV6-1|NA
CASSEPNYGYTF
TGTGCCAGCAGTGAACCTAACTATGGCTACACCTTC
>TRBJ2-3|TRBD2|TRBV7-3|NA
CASSSSGISTDTQYF
TGTGCCAGCAGCTCTAGCGGGATTAGCACAGATACGCAGTATTTT
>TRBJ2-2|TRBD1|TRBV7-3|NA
CASSLTTGVTGELFF
TGTGCCAGCAGCTTAACAACAGGGGTAACCGGGGAGCTGTTTTTT
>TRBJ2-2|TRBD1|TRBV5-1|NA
CASRGQGTTGELFF
TGCGCCAGCAGGGGACAGGGGACCACCGGGGAGCTGTTTTTT
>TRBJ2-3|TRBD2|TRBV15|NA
CATSRREGARNTDTQYF
TGTGCCACCAGCAGGCGGGAGGGGGCCCGTAACACAGATACGCAGTATTTT
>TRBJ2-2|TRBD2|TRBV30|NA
CAWSGPTSGRTNTGELFF
TGTGCCTGGAGTGGGCCAACTAGCGGGAGGACGAACACCGGGGAGCTGTTTTTT
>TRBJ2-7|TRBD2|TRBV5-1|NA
CASSATGTSVTYEQYF
TGCGCCAGCAGCGCCACCGGGACTAGCGTAACCTACGAGCAGTACTTC
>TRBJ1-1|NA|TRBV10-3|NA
CAISEKGNTEAFF
TGTGCCATCAGTGAGAAAGGAAACACTGAAGCTTTCTTT
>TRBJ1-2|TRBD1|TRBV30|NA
CACQGGTGDYGYTF
TGTGCCTGCCAGGGGGGGACAGGGGACTATGGCTACACCTTC
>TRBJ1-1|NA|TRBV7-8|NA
CASSLRLNTEAFF
TGTGCCAGCAGCTTACGACTTAACACTGAAGCTTTCTTT
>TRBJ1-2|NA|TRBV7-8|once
CASSPAPFYYGYTF
TGTGCCAGCAGCCCCGCCCCATTTTACTATGGCTACACCTTC
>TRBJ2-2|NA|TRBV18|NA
CASSPRPATESNTGELFF
TGTGCCAGCTCACCCCGACCCGCGACAGAATCCAACACCGGGGAGCTGTTTTTT
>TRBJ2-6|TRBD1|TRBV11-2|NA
CASSWGQGAGANVLTF
TGTGCCAGCAGCTGGGGACAGGGTGCCGGGGCCAACGTCCTGACTTTC
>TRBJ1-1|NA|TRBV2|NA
CASSSANTEAFF
TGTGCCAGCAGTTCGGCGAACACTGAAGCTTTCTTT
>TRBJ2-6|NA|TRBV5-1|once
CASRGSGANVLTF
TGCGCCAGCAGGGGGTCTGGGGCCAACGTCCTGACTTTC
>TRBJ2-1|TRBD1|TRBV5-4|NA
CASSLAGTGGYNEQFF
TGTGCCAGCAGCTTGGCCGGGACAGGGGGCTACAATGAGCAGTTCTTC
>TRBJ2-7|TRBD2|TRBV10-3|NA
CAISPGLVPYEQYF
TGTGCCATCAGCCCCGGACTAGTCCCCTACGAGCAGTACTTC
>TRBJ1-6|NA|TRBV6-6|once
CASSYSLGVGNSPLHF
TGTGCCAGCAGTTACTCGCTGGGGGTAGGGAATTCACCCCTCCACTTT
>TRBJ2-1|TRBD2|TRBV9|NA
CASSDFRTSGSKNNEQFF
TGTGCCAGCAGCGATTTCAGGACTAGCGGGAGTAAAAACAATGAGCAGTTCTTC
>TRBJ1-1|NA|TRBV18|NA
CASSPSHMNTEAFF
TGTGCCAGCTCACCATCCCACATGAACACTGAAGCTTTCTTT
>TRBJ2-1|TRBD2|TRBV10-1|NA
CASIPKREGLNEQFF
TGCGCCAGCATCCCTAAGCGGGAGGGCCTTAATGAGCAGTTCTTC
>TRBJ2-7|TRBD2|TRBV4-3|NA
CASSQDPGLGPYEQYF
TGCGCCAGCAGCCAAGATCCGGGACTAGGACCCTACGAGCAGTACTTC
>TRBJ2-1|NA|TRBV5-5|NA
CASSLGRLGEQFF
TGTGCCAGCAGCTTGGGGCGGCTAGGGGAGCAGTTCTTC
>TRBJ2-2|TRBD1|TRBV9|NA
CASSVAGQGRELFF
TGTGCCAGCAGCGTAGCCGGACAGGGCCGGGAGCTGTTTTTT
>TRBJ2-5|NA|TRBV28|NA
CASSPIAEQETQYF
TGTGCCAGCAGTCCGATAGCGGAACAAGAGACCCAGTACTTC
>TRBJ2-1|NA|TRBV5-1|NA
CASSLSLEGVYVGSYNEQFF
TGCGCCAGCAGCTTGTCGTTAGAGGGAGTCTACGTCGGGTCTTACAATGAGCAGTTCTTC